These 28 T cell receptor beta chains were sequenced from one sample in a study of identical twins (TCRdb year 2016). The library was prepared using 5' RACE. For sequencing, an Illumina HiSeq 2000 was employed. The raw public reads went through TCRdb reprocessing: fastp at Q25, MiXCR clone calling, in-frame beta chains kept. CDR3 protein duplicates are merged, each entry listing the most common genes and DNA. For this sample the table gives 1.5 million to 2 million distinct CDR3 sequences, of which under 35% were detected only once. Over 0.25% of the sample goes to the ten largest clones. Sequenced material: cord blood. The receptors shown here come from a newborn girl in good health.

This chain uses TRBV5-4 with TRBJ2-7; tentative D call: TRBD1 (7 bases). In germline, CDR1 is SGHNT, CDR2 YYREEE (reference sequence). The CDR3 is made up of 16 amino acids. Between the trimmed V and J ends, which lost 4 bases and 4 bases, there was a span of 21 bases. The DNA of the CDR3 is TGTGCCAGCAGCCCCTCAACAGACAGGGCGGGATACGAGCAGTACTTC. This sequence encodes CASSPSTDRAGYEQYF.

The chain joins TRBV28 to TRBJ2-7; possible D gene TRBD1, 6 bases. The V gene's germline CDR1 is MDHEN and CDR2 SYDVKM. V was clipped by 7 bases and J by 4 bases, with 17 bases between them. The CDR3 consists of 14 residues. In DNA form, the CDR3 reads TGTGCCAGCAATGGGGCAGGGGCGTCGTACGAGCAGTACTTC. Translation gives CASNGAGASYEQYF.

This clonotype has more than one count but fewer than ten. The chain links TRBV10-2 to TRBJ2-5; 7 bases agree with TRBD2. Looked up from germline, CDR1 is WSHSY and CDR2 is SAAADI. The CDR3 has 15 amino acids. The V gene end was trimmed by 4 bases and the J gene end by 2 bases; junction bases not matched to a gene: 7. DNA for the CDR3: TGCGCCAGCAGTGGGTCCACCGGGAGGCAAGAGACCCAGTACTTC. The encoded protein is CASSGSTGRQETQYF.

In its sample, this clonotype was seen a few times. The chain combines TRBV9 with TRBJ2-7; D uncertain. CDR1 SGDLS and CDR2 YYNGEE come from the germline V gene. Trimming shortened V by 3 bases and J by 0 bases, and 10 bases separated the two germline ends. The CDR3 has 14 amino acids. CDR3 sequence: CASSENPSSYEQYF. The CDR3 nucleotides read TGTGCCAGCAGCGAGAACCCCTCCTCCTACGAGCAGTACTTC. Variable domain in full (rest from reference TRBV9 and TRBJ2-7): DSGVTQTPKHLITATGQRVTLRCSPRSGDLSVYWYQQSLDQGLQFLIQYYNGEERAKGNILERFSAQQFPDLHSELNLSSLELGDSALYFCASSENPSSYEQYFGPGTRLTVT.

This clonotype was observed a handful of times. CDR3 sequence reads: CASSQGPLRGETQYF. As DNA, the CDR3 is TGTGCCAGCAGCCAAGGGCCACTCCGAGGGGAGACCCAGTACTTC. The chain has TRBV4-2 and TRBJ2-5, with D perhaps TRBD2 (5 bases). CDR1 is LGHNA and CDR2 is YNFKEQ in the germline V gene. This CDR3 contains 15 residues. V lost 1 base to trimming and J lost 5 bases, with 14 bases between them.

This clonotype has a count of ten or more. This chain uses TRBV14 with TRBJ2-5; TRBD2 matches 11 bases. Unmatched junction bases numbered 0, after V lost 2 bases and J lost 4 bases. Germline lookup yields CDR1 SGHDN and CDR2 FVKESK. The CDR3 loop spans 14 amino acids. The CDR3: CASSQTSGRETQYF. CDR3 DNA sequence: TGTGCCAGCAGCCAAACTAGCGGGAGAGAGACCCAGTACTTC.

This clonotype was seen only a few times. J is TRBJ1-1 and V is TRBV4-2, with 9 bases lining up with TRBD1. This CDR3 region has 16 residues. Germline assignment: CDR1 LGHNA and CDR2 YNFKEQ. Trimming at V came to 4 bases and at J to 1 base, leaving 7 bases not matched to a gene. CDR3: CASSPGTGRRNTEAFF. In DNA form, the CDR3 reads TGTGCCAGCAGCCCAGGGACAGGGCGGAGGAACACTGAAGCTTTCTTT.

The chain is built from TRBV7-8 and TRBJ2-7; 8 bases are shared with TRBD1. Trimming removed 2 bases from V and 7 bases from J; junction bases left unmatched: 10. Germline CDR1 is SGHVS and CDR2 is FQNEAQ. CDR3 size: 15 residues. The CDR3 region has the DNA TGTGCCAGCAGCTTAACAGGGGGACAGAACAATGAGCAGTACTTC. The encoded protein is CASSLTGGQNNEQYF.

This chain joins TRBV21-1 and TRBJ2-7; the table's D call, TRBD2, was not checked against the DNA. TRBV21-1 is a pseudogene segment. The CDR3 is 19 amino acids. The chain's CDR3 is CASSKARLAGAQSSYEQYF. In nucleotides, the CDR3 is TGTGCCAGCAGCAAAGCGCGACTAGCGGGGGCCCAGAGCTCCTACGAGCAGTACTTC.

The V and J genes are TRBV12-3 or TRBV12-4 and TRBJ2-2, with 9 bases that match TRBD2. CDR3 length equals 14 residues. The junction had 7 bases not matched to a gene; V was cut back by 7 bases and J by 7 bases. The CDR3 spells CASTTFSGSGELFF. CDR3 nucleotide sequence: TGTGCCAGCACCACTTTTAGCGGGAGCGGGGAGCTGTTTTTT.

The CDR3 sequence is CASSSLAGEGSNEQFF. Written as DNA, the CDR3 is TGTGCCAGCAGCTCGCTAGCGGGAGAGGGATCAAATGAGCAGTTCTTC. This sequence joins TRBV11-2 and TRBJ2-1; 10 bases fit TRBD2. Germline CDR1 is SGHAT and CDR2 is FQNNGV. The CDR3 contains 16 residues. V lost 4 bases and J lost 7; bases outside the gene matches: 10.

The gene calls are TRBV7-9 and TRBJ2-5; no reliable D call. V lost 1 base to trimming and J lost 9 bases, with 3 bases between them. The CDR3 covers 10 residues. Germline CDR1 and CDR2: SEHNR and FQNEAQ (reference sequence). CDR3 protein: CASSLVSQYF. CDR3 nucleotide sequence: TGTGCCAGCAGCTTAGTTTCCCAGTACTTC.

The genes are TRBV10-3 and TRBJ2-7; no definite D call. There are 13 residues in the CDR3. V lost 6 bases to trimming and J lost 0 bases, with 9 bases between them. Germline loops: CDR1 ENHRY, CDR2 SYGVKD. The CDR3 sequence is CAIRSYISYEQYF. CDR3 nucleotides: TGTGCCATCAGATCCTATATCTCCTACGAGCAGTACTTC.

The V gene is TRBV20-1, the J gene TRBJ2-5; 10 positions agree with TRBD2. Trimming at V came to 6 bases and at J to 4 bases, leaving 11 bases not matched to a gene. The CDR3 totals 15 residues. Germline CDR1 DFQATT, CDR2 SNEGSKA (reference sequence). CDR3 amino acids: CSARSYSGGRETQYF. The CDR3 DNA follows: TGCAGTGCCCGATCATATAGCGGGGGGCGAGAGACCCAGTACTTC.

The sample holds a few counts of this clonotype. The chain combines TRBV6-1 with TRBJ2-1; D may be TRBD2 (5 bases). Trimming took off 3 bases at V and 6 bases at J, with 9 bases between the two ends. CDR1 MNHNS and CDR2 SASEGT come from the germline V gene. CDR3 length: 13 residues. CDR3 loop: CASSDTRFNEQFF. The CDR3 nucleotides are TGTGCCAGCAGTGACACTAGATTCAATGAGCAGTTCTTC.

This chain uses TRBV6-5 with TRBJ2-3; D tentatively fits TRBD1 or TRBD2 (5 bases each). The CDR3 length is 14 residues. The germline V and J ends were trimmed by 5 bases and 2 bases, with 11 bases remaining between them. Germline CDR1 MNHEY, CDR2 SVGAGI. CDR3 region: CASSTGDDTDTQYF. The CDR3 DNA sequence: TGTGCCAGCAGTACCGGGGACGACACAGATACGCAGTATTTT.

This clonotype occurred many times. The CDR3 region is CSVLTTDTQYF. The CDR3 nucleotides are TGCAGCGTCCTAACCACAGATACGCAGTATTTT. The J gene is TRBJ2-3, the V gene TRBV29-1; D is unresolved. CDR3 length: 11 residues. Germline lookup yields CDR1 SQVTM and CDR2 ANQGSEA. V was cut by 6 bases and J by 2 bases, with 6 bases left in between.

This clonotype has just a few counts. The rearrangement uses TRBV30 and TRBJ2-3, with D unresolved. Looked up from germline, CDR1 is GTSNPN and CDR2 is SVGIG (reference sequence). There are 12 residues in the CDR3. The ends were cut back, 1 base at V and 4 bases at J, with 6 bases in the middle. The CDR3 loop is CAWSALADTQYF. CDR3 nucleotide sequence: TGTGCCTGGAGTGCGCTAGCAGATACGCAGTATTTT.

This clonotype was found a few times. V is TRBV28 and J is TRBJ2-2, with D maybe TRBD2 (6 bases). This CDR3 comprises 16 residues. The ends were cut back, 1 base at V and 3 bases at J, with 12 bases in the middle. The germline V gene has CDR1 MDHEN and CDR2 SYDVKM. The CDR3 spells CASSLSVLAYTGELFF. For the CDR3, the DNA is TGTGCCAGCAGTTTATCGGTCCTAGCGTACACCGGGGAGCTGTTTTTT.

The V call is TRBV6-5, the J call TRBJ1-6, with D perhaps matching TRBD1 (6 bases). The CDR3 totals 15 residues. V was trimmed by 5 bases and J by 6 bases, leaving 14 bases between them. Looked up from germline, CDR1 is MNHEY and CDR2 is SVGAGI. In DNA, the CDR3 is TGTGCCAGCAGTACTGGGACACGGACTAATTCACCCCTCCACTTT. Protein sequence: CASSTGTRTNSPLHF.

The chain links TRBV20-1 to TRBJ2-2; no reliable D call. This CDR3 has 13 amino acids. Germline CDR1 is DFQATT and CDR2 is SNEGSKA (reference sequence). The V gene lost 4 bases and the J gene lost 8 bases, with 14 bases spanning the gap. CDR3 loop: CSATSQSTGELFF. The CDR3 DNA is TGCAGTGCTACTAGTCAATCCACTGGGGAGCTGTTTTTT.

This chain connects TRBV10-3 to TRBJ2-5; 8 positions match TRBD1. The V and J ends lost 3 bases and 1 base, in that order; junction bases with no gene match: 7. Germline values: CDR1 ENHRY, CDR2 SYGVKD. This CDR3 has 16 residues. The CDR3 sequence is CAISERRGLTQETQYF. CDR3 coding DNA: TGTGCCATCAGTGAACGCAGGGGGCTTACCCAAGAGACCCAGTACTTC.

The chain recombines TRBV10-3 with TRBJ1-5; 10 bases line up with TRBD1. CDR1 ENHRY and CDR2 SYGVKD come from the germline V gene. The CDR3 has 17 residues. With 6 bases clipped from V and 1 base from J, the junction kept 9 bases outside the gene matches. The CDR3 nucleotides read TGTGCCATCAGCCCGGGACAGGGGCTGAGAAGCAATCAGCCCCAGCATTTT. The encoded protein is CAISPGQGLRSNQPQHF.

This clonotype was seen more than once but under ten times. CDR3 bases: TGCAGTGCGCCTATGCCAGGGACCCCTGAAGCTTTCTTT. Translating it yields CSAPMPGTPEAFF. This chain uses TRBV20-1 with TRBJ1-1; D is possibly TRBD1 (5 bases). This CDR3 is built from 13 residues. From germline, CDR1 is DFQATT and CDR2 SNEGSKA (reference sequence). Trimming took off 6 bases at V and 6 bases at J, with 17 bases between the two ends.

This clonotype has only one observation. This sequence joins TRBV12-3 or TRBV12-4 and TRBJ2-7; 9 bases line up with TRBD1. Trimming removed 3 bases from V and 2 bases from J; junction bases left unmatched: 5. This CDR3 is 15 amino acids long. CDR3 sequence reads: CASSFPGQGAYEQYV. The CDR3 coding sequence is TGTGCCAGCAGTTTCCCGGGACAGGGAGCCTACGAGCAGTACGTC.

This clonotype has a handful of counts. The CDR3 here is CATSDLPSSGRGFTDTQYF. Written as DNA, the CDR3 is TGTGCCACCAGTGATTTACCCTCTAGCGGGAGGGGGTTCACAGATACGCAGTATTTT. The chain carries TRBV24-1 and TRBJ2-3; 12 nucleotides match TRBD2. CDR1 is KGHDR, CDR2 SFDVKD, per germline. The CDR3 runs 19 residues. V lost 1 base and J lost 2; bases outside the gene matches: 9.

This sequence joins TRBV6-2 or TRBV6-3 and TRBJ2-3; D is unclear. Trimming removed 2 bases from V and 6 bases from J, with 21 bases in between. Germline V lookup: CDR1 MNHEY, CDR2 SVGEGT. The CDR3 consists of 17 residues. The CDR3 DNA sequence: TGTGCCAGCAGTTACGGCGCGGCTGCCTTATCTGGGGATACGCAGTATTTT. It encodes CASSYGAAALSGDTQYF.

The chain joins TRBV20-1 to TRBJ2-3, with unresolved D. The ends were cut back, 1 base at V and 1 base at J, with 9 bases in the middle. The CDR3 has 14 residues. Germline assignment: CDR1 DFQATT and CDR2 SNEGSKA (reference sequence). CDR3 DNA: TGCAGTGCTAGAGTGGCGAGCCGCACAGATACGCAGTATTTT. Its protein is CSARVASRTDTQYF.